A single sample gave rise to the 10 T cell receptor beta chains below, sequenced in a study of blood T cells in healthy people across ages. Next came a second PCR, run for about 6 to 11 cycles, which used a sample-barcoded 5' primer along with a J-beta primer mix. TCRdb independently ran MiXCR on the 5' RACE reads; one entry per CDR3 protein. In the table there are 650,000 to 800,000 distinct CDR3 sequences, roughly 44% of which are singletons. Sequenced material: blood. The receptor set was obtained from a man in his fifties or sixties in good health.

The chain has TRBV13 and TRBJ2-1; 12 bases match TRBD2. The V segment lost 2 bases and the J segment 8 bases; nucleotides outside the gene matches: 7. The CDR3 spans 16 residues. CDR1 and CDR2 (germline): PRHDT, FYEKMQ (reference sequence). The DNA of the CDR3 is TGTGCCAGCAGCTTAAGTCCTAGCGGGGGGGTCTATGAGCAGTTCTTC. As protein: CASSLSPSGGVYEQFF.

This clonotype was counted between two and nine times. J is TRBJ2-5 and V is TRBV7-9; 7 nucleotides match TRBD1. The V and J ends lost 4 bases and 2 bases, in that order; junction bases with no gene match: 7. The germline CDR1 and CDR2 sequences are SEHNR and FQNEAQ (reference sequence). CDR3 length: 15 amino acids. The DNA for the CDR3 is TGTGCCAGCAGCTCCACCTGGGACAGACAAGAGACCCAGTACTTC. Amino acids: CASSSTWDRQETQYF.

The table lists this clonotype with a few counts. The chain carries TRBV28 and TRBJ2-5, with D maybe TRBD1 (6 bases). The J call may be in error: the DNA end matches TRBJ2-7 better. This CDR3 contains 14 residues. Germline-derived CDR1 and CDR2 are MDHEN and SYDVKM. Here the CDR3 reads CASTARTVHYEQYF. The DNA for the CDR3 is TGTGCCAGCACCGCTAGGACAGTCCATTACGAGCAGTACTTC.

The chain has TRBV6-1 and TRBJ1-2; TRBD1 matches at 7 bases. J was trimmed by 7 bases and V by 7 bases; bases with no gene match: 12. CDR1 and CDR2 from the germline V gene are MNHNS and SASEGT. The length of the CDR3 is 14 residues. In nucleotides, the CDR3 is TGTGCCAGCACCGGACAGGCGATAACGTCTGGCTACACCTTC. As protein: CASTGQAITSGYTF.

The rearrangement uses TRBV7-9 and TRBJ2-7; the D is unclear. V dropped 3 bases and J dropped 9 bases, with 12 bases sitting between them. This CDR3 has 12 amino acids. CDR1 is SEHNR, CDR2 FQNEAQ, per germline (reference sequence). CDR3 in amino acids: CASSLTVRLQYF. The CDR3 DNA reads as TGTGCCAGCAGCTTGACCGTTAGGCTGCAGTACTTC.

This clonotype was seen a few times. The DNA for the CDR3 is TGTGCCAGCAGTTTAGTCCGGGCGAACACTGAAGCTTTCTTT. This codes for CASSLVRANTEAFF. The chain is built from TRBV12-3 or TRBV12-4 and TRBJ1-1; D gene unclear. This CDR3 is built from 14 residues. The V gene lost 1 base and the J gene lost 1 base, with 7 bases spanning the gap.

V usage is TRBV2 and J usage is TRBJ2-1, with D perhaps matching TRBD1 (6 bases). V gave up 6 bases and J gave up 7 bases, with 16 bases separating them. This CDR3 is built from 14 residues. Germline CDR1 SNHLY, CDR2 FYNNEI. CDR3 amino acids: CASSVGQLKNEQFF. CDR3 in DNA: TGTGCCAGCAGCGTGGGACAACTTAAGAATGAGCAGTTCTTC.

This clonotype was picked up a small number of times. The rearrangement uses TRBV5-1 and TRBJ2-3; possibly TRBD1 for D (6 bases). CDR1 and CDR2 (germline): SGHRS, YFSETQ. The CDR3 has 15 residues. Trimming took 4 bases from V and 1 from J, leaving 13 bases between them. CDR3 DNA sequence: TGCGCCAGCAGCCCTGACAGGTCCCGCACAGATACGCAGTATTTT. Translated, it gives CASSPDRSRTDTQYF.

This clonotype came up a few times. This chain links TRBV7-2 with TRBJ2-5, with D tentatively TRBD2 (5 bases). Germline loops: CDR1 SGHTA, CDR2 FQGNSA. V was cut by 2 bases and J by 11 bases, with 15 bases left in between. This CDR3 contains 13 residues. The DNA of the CDR3 is TGTGCCAGCAGCTTACTCCACTTCGGGGAGCAGTACTTC. It specifies CASSLLHFGEQYF.

This rearrangement joins TRBV5-1 to TRBJ2-1; 7 nucleotides align to TRBD2. The trim removed 0 bases at V and 7 bases at J, leaving 7 bases unmatched. Germline CDR1 is SGHRS and CDR2 is YFSETQ. The CDR3 runs 15 residues. The CDR3 DNA is TGCGCCAGCAGCTTGGGTACTAGCGTTGGGAATGAGCAGTTCTTC. It codes for CASSLGTSVGNEQFF.